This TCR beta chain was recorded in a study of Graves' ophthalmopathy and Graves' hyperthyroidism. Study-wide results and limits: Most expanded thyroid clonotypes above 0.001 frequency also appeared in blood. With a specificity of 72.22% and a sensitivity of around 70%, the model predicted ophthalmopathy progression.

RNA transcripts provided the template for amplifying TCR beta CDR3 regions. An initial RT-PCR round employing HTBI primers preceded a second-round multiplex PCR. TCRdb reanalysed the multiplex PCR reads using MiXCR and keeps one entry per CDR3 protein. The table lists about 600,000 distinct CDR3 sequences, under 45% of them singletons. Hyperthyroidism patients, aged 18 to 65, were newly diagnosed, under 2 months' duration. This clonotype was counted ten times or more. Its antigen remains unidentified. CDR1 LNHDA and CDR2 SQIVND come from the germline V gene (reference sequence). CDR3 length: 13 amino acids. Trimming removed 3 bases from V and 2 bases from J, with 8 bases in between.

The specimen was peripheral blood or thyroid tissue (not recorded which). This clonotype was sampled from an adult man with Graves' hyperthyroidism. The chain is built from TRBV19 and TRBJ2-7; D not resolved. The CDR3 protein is CASSMGITYEQYF. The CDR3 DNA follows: TGTGCCAGTAGTATGGGAATAACCTACGAGCAGTACTTC.